The TCR beta chain under discussion was sequenced for a study of cytomegalovirus exposure and HLA in healthy donors. Study-level points and caveats: Listed as cytomegalovirus-associated were 150 or so TCR beta chains. Sequencing likely generated an artifact that appeared as a cluster of highly shared sequence variants. It was reported in a later analysis that an Asian-associated ancestry cluster showed fewer N-insertions than the approximately 690-donor mean.

Amplification used 60 Vbeta primers and 13 Jbeta primers. In the source study's methods: An analysis performed later counted about 80 million unique TCR beta chains (approximately 10 million of them shared). Profiling relied on immunoSEQ multiplex PCR, and the TCRdb table lists in-frame clones only, not all of them. V and J calls and clone size follow that table, whereas D and trimming were derived from the DNA. In the table there are tens of thousands of clones, 65% to 85% of which are singletons. Points on this clone: The target antigen is unknown.

The receptor comes from a man aged 45-60 years in good health and CMV-seronegative. The specimen was PBMCs.

The CDR3 loop reads CASSFDSPSGENTGELFF. CDR3 nucleotide sequence: TGTGCCAGCAGCTTCGACTCCCCAAGCGGAGAGAACACCGGGGAGCTGTTTTTT. This sequence joins TRBV9 and TRBJ2-2; D possibly corresponds to TRBD2 (5 bases). The CDR3 loop spans 18 amino acids. V lost 4 bases to trimming and J lost 1 base, with 20 bases between them. Germline lookup yields CDR1 SGDLS and CDR2 YYNGEE.